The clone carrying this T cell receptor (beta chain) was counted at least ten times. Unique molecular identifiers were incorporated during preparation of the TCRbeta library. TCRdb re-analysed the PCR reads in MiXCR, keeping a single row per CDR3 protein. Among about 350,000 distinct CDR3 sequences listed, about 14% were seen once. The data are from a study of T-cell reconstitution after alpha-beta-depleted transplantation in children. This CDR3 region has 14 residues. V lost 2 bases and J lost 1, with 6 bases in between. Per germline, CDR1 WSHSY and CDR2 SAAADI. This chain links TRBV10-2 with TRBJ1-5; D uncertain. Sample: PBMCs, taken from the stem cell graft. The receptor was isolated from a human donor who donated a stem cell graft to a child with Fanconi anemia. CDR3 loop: CASSEGDSNQPQHF. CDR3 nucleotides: TGCGCCAGCAGTGAGGGCGACAGCAATCAGCCCCAGCATTTT.